This T cell receptor beta chain was identified during a study of cytomegalovirus exposure and HLA in healthy donors. The PCR made use of 60 Vbeta and 13 Jbeta primers. Assay: immunoSEQ multiplex PCR; the TCRdb copy retains only in-frame clones and omits some. The ten most abundant clones cover 6.8% of a sample with over 100,000 clones. Study conclusions and caveats: For TCR beta chains, V- and J-gene trimming was later linked to a missense DCLRE1C variant.

Of note for this clone: Its specificity is unknown.

V lost 7 bases to trimming and J lost 4 bases, with 26 bases between them. CDR3 length equals 17 residues. Germline CDR1 SNHLY, CDR2 FYNNEI. This chain joins TRBV2 and TRBJ2-7; D perhaps matches TRBD2 (5 bases). The receptor was derived from a man in his forties in good health and CMV-seropositive. Material: PBMCs. This chain's CDR3 is CASTYGGGRVEIYEQYF. The CDR3 coding sequence is TGTGCCAGCACTTATGGCGGAGGCCGCGTAGAAATTTACGAGCAGTACTTC. Supplemented by reference TRBV2 and TRBJ2-7, the full variable domain reads EPEVTQTPSHQVTQMGQEVILRCVPISNHLYFYWYRQILGQKVEFLVSFYNNEISEKSEIFDDQFSVERPDGSNFTLKIRSTKLEDSAMYFCASTYGGGRVEIYEQYFGPGTRLTVT.